These 31 T cell receptor beta chains share one sample of origin, sequenced in a study of read filtering for tumor transcriptome and immune sequencing. From roughly 390 ng of RNA, a library with molecular barcoded alpha/delta and beta/gamma adaptors was made. From the reads, TCRdb called clonotypes with MiXCR, one entry per CDR3 protein. The sample contains about 970 distinct CDR3 sequences, over 60% of which appear only once. Sequencing was performed on a population of CD138-negative cells sorted from bone marrow. These receptors all stem from a donor over 35 with multiple myeloma. This table probably holds off-target reads from a library built for another chain.

This chain joins TRBV30 and TRBJ2-1, with D tentatively TRBD1 (7 bases). CDR1 GTSNPN and CDR2 SVGIG come from the germline V gene (reference sequence). The V end lost 3 bases, the J end lost 7 bases, and 16 bases lay between the germline ends. The CDR3 runs 14 residues. The CDR3 region is CAWSEGQAGNEQFF. The CDR3 nucleotides are TGTGCCTGGAGCGAAGGACAGGCGGGGAATGAGCAGTTCTTC.

The chain couples TRBV29-1 to TRBJ2-1, with D possibly TRBD2 on 6 matching bases. Germline CDR1 SQVTM, CDR2 ANQGSEA. This CDR3 has 12 residues. Trimming removed 6 bases from V and 5 bases from J, with 11 bases in between. This chain's CDR3 is CSVGLINNEQFF. CDR3 nucleotide sequence: TGCAGCGTGGGACTCATAAACAATGAGCAGTTCTTC.

The chain couples TRBV20-1 to TRBJ2-3; the D is unclear. The CDR3 is 13 residues long. Trimming stripped 6 bases from V and 0 bases from J, with 10 bases between. Germline loops: CDR1 DFQATT, CDR2 SNEGSKA (reference sequence). The CDR3: CSAPRASTDTQYF. In DNA, the CDR3 is TGCAGTGCCCCCCGGGCCAGCACAGATACGCAGTATTTT.

The chain carries TRBV3-1 and TRBJ2-7; D is ambiguous. Deletions cut 0 bases from V and 2 bases from J, with 5 bases between. The CDR3 sequence is 13 residues long. CDR1 and CDR2 from the germline V gene are LGHDT and YNNKEL (reference sequence). The CDR3 reads CASSQDGAYEQYF. In DNA, the CDR3 is TGTGCCAGCAGCCAAGACGGTGCCTACGAGCAGTACTTC.

The V and J genes are TRBV29-1 and TRBJ2-1; 8 nucleotides match TRBD1. The ends lost 6 bases at V and 7 bases at J; junction bases unmatched: 5. The CDR3 sequence is 12 residues long. In germline, CDR1 is SQVTM, CDR2 ANQGSEA. Here the CDR3 reads CSVRQGINEQFF. The CDR3 bases are TGCAGCGTCCGACAGGGGATTAATGAGCAGTTCTTC.

The rearrangement links TRBV20-1 to TRBJ2-5, with TRBD2 matching 7 bases. The CDR3 covers 16 residues. V was clipped by 6 bases and J by 5 bases; unmatched bases: 18. Germline V CDR1 and CDR2: DFQATT, SNEGSKA (reference sequence). The CDR3 sequence: CSARPSLADFDETQYF. The CDR3 nucleotides are TGCAGTGCCAGACCCAGCCTAGCGGACTTTGACGAGACCCAGTACTTC.

The rearrangement links TRBV25-1 to TRBJ2-5; the D is unclear. The CDR3 covers 13 residues. V lost 4 bases, J lost 5 bases, and 11 bases lay in between. CDR1 is MGHDK, CDR2 SYGVNS, per germline. CDR3 coding DNA: TGTGCCAGCAGTGGGCCACTTCGGGAGACCCAGTACTTC. Amino acid sequence: CASSGPLRETQYF.

The rearrangement joins TRBV6-5 to TRBJ2-1, with a possible D match to TRBD2 (6 bases). The CDR3 loop spans 15 amino acids. Deletions cut 6 bases from V and 3 bases from J, with 15 bases between. Germline CDR1 reads MNHEY; CDR2 reads SVGAGI. The CDR3: CASREAGLDYNEQFF. The CDR3 DNA reads TGTGCCAGCAGGGAGGCGGGATTGGACTACAATGAGCAGTTCTTC.

Written as DNA, the CDR3 is TGTGCCAGCAGTTACGTCGCGGGGGCGTATGGCTACACCTTC. Translating gives CASSYVAGAYGYTF. The chain has TRBV7-9 and TRBJ1-2, with D perhaps TRBD1 (6 bases). Germline V gene data show CDR1 as SEHNR and CDR2 as FQNEAQ (reference sequence). The ends were cut back, 6 bases at V and 5 bases at J, with 16 bases in the middle. This CDR3 contains 14 residues.

Within the sample, this clonotype is large. V gene TRBV20-1 combines with J gene TRBJ2-5; D is possibly TRBD2 (6 bases). Germline V gives CDR1 DFQATT, CDR2 SNEGSKA (reference sequence). V lost 6 bases and J 1 base, leaving 12 bases between the germline ends. The CDR3 consists of 13 residues. CDR3 region: CSATSSLQETQYF. The DNA for the CDR3 is TGCAGTGCGACTAGTAGTCTCCAAGAGACCCAGTACTTC.

This rearrangement joins TRBV7-9 to TRBJ2-7, with unresolved D. The length of the CDR3 is 13 residues. Germline loops: CDR1 SEHNR, CDR2 FQNEAQ (reference sequence). V was pared by 5 bases and J by 6 bases, with 14 bases between. Here the CDR3 reads CASSPNSNFEQYF. CDR3 sequence (DNA): TGTGCCAGCAGCCCAAACTCAAACTTCGAGCAGTACTTC. Complete variable domain (other parts from reference TRBV7-9 and TRBJ2-7): DTGVSQNPRHKITKRGQNVTFRCDPISEHNRLYWYRQTLGQGPEFLTYFQNEAQLEKSRLLSDRFSAERPKGSFSTLEIQRTEQGDSAMYLCASSPNSNFEQYFGPGTRLTVT.

This chain joins TRBV18 and TRBJ2-1, with D perhaps TRBD2 (6 bases). V was cut by 3 bases and J by 10 bases, with 16 bases left in between. Germline CDR1 reads KGHSH; CDR2 reads LQKENI. The CDR3 length is 14 residues. CDR3: CASSPGWRGEEQFF. The CDR3 DNA is TGTGCCAGCTCACCGGGTTGGCGGGGCGAGGAGCAGTTCTTC. Full variable domain (rest looked up from reference TRBV18 and TRBJ2-1): NAGVMQNPRHLVRRRGQEARLRCSPMKGHSHVYWYRQLPEEGLKFMVYLQKENIIDESGMPKERFSAEFPKEGPSILRIQQVVRGDSAAYFCASSPGWRGEEQFFGPGTRLTVL.

For this clonotype: One end of the junction fails to match germline, which may point to a read error. The chain combines TRBV20-1 with TRBJ1-2; 7 bases align to TRBD1. Per the germline V gene, CDR1 is DFQATT and CDR2 is SNEGSKA (reference sequence). The CDR3 totals 14 residues. The CDR3 DNA sequence: TGCAGTGCTAGCTTAAAGGGACAGAACTACGGCTACACCTTC. As protein: CSASLKGQNYGYTF.

The rearrangement links TRBV7-8 to TRBJ2-1; D is possibly TRBD1 or TRBD2 (5 bases each). The germline V gene has CDR1 SGHVS and CDR2 FQNEAQ. The CDR3 is 13 residues long. V lost 2 bases and J lost 8, with 10 bases in between. In DNA form, the CDR3 reads TGTGCCAGCAGCTTAAGCTTGGGGGATGAGCAGTTCTTC. It yields the protein CASSLSLGDEQFF.

V usage is TRBV5-1 and J usage is TRBJ2-7; D not certain. Germline V gives CDR1 SGHRS, CDR2 YFSETQ. V was cut by 0 bases and J by 0 bases, with 10 bases left in between. The CDR3 sequence is 15 residues long. As DNA, the CDR3 is TGCGCCAGCAGCTTGGTGGCGGCCGGCTCCTACGAGCAGTACTTC. Protein: CASSLVAAGSYEQYF.

The J gene is TRBJ2-7, the V gene TRBV20-1; a weak D match, TRBD1 (6 bases). The CDR3 is 14 residues long. Trimming removed 0 bases at V and 3 bases at J, with 12 bases between. CDR1 and CDR2 (germline): DFQATT, SNEGSKA (reference sequence). This CDR3 reads CSARDRQEYYEQYF. The CDR3 bases are TGCAGTGCTAGAGATAGACAGGAATACTACGAGCAGTACTTC.

This chain uses TRBV20-1 with TRBJ2-7, with 10 bases that match TRBD1. Germline loops: CDR1 DFQATT, CDR2 SNEGSKA (reference sequence). The CDR3 loop spans 15 amino acids. V trimming: 4 bases; J trimming: 4 bases; junction bases outside the gene matches: 10. The CDR3 coding sequence is TGCAGTGCTATCCACCGGGGACAGGGGTCTTACGAGCAGTACTTC. Protein sequence: CSAIHRGQGSYEQYF.

The genes are TRBV20-1 and TRBJ2-2; 14 positions agree with TRBD2. Unmatched junction bases numbered 3, after V lost 6 bases and J lost 6 bases. The CDR3 consists of 14 residues. Germline V gene lookup returns CDR1 DFQATT and CDR2 SNEGSKA (reference sequence). CDR3 sequence reads: CSAEGLAGAGELFF. The CDR3 nucleotides read TGCAGTGCAGAGGGACTAGCGGGGGCCGGGGAGCTGTTTTTT.

The V call is TRBV20-1, the J call TRBJ2-5; 8 nucleotides align to TRBD2. Per the germline V gene, CDR1 is DFQATT and CDR2 is SNEGSKA (reference sequence). The CDR3 runs to 15 residues. V gave up 6 bases and J gave up 1 base; unmatched junction bases: 10. The CDR3 sequence: CSAGRSGRVQETQYF. CDR3 DNA sequence: TGCAGTGCCGGGCGAAGCGGGAGAGTCCAAGAGACCCAGTACTTC.

The chain recombines TRBV6-2 or TRBV6-3 with TRBJ1-2, with TRBD1 identical over 7 bases. Germline CDR1 is MNHEY and CDR2 is SVGEGT. This CDR3 comprises 13 residues. The V segment lost 5 bases and the J segment 8 bases; nucleotides outside the gene matches: 8. This chain's CDR3 is CASSNDRAEGYTF. CDR3 nucleotides: TGTGCCAGCAGTAACGACAGGGCAGAAGGCTACACCTTC.

CDR3 DNA: TGCAGTGCTAGTTCCGCGGGAGGGCCCTACGAGCAGTACTTC. This translates into CSASSAGGPYEQYF. The chain uses TRBV20-1 and TRBJ2-7, with 9 bases lining up with TRBD2. The trim removed 3 bases at V and 2 bases at J, leaving 5 bases unmatched. CDR3 size: 14 residues. Germline CDR1 reads DFQATT; CDR2 reads SNEGSKA (reference sequence).

This rearrangement joins TRBV7-3 to TRBJ2-1; D is unclear. Trimming stripped 4 bases from V and 7 bases from J, with 8 bases between. This CDR3 has 12 residues. The V gene's germline CDR1 is SGHTA and CDR2 FQGTGA. The CDR3 region is CASSSAGNEQFF. DNA for the CDR3: TGTGCCAGCAGCTCCGCTGGGAATGAGCAGTTCTTC.

This clonotype was recorded a few times. CDR3 sequence (DNA): TGCGCCAGCAGCCAAAACAACCGGGACCCAGGGCTCCCAGATACGCAGTATTTT. Translated: CASSQNNRDPGLPDTQYF. The chain has TRBV4-3 and TRBJ2-3; D possibly uses TRBD1 or TRBD2 (5 bases each). CDR1 LGHNA and CDR2 YSLEER come from the germline V gene. V lost 2 bases and J lost 4, with 22 bases in between. This CDR3 has 18 amino acids.

The gene calls are TRBV7-9 and TRBJ1-5; possibly TRBD1 for D (6 bases). Trimming shortened V by 6 bases and J by 9 bases, and 15 bases separated the two germline ends. CDR1 SEHNR and CDR2 FQNEAQ come from the germline V gene (reference sequence). The CDR3 is 13 residues long. The DNA of the CDR3 is TGTGCCAGCAGTTCGGGGGCCTCTGGGCCCCAGCATTTT. It codes for CASSSGASGPQHF.

The J gene is TRBJ2-5, the V gene TRBV5-4; 8 bases agree with TRBD2. V lost 3 bases, J lost 4 bases, and 11 bases stayed unmatched. CDR3 size: 16 residues. Germline-derived CDR1 and CDR2 are SGHNT and YYREEE (reference sequence). CDR3 sequence: CASSYTGLVRGETQYF. CDR3 DNA: TGTGCCAGCAGCTACACGGGACTAGTGCGAGGAGAGACCCAGTACTTC.

The chain carries TRBV4-2 and TRBJ2-1; possibly TRBD2 for D (7 bases). The germline V gene has CDR1 LGHNA and CDR2 YNFKEQ. Trimming removed 0 bases from V and 8 bases from J, with 11 bases in between. This CDR3 has 14 amino acids. The DNA of the CDR3 is TGTGCCAGCAGCCAAGAGGTCGGGGGGCATGAGCAGTTCTTC. It is translated as CASSQEVGGHEQFF.

The chain is built from TRBV6-5 and TRBJ2-5, with 9 bases fitting TRBD1. The germline CDR1 and CDR2 sequences are MNHEY and SVGAGI. The CDR3 runs to 13 residues. Unmatched junction bases numbered 2, after V lost 5 bases and J lost 4 bases. This chain's CDR3 is CASSQDRGETQYF. DNA for the CDR3: TGTGCCAGCAGTCAGGACAGGGGAGAGACCCAGTACTTC.

This chain connects TRBV7-8 to TRBJ2-2; D ambiguous. V was shortened by 6 bases and J by 3 bases, with 11 bases between the two germline ends. This CDR3 contains 14 residues. Germline CDR1 is SGHVS and CDR2 is FQNEAQ. CDR3 nucleotide sequence: TGTGCCAGCAGACCCAATACGCACACCGGGGAGCTGTTTTTT. The encoded protein is CASRPNTHTGELFF.

The V gene is TRBV18, the J gene TRBJ2-1, with D tentatively TRBD2 (6 bases). CDR1 is KGHSH, CDR2 LQKENI, per germline. V dropped 0 bases and J dropped 6 bases, with 15 bases sitting between them. CDR3 length: 16 amino acids. CDR3 residues: CASSPPGLTGGNEQFF. The CDR3 bases are TGTGCCAGCTCACCACCCGGACTAACGGGCGGCAATGAGCAGTTCTTC.

This clonotype was seen only a few times. This rearrangement joins TRBV9 to TRBJ2-1, with 7 bases aligning to TRBD2. The germline gives CDR1 SGDLS, CDR2 YYNGEE. V lost 3 bases and J lost 6; bases outside the gene matches: 12. The CDR3 sequence is 16 residues long. CDR3 DNA: TGTGCCAGCAGCGCCCGTACTAGCGCGGTACGCAATGAGCAGTTCTTC. Its translation is CASSARTSAVRNEQFF.

The rearrangement links TRBV7-9 to TRBJ2-5; D is perhaps TRBD1 (6 bases). Germline V CDR1 and CDR2: SEHNR, FQNEAQ (reference sequence). Trimming took 4 bases from V and 1 from J, leaving 10 bases between them. The CDR3 runs 14 residues. The CDR3 DNA follows: TGTGCCAGCAGCTCCCGGGACACCCAAGAGACCCAGTACTTC. Protein product: CASSSRDTQETQYF. Using reference TRBV7-9 and TRBJ2-5 for the parts outside the CDR3, the full variable domain is DTGVSQNPRHKITKRGQNVTFRCDPISEHNRLYWYRQTLGQGPEFLTYFQNEAQLEKSRLLSDRFSAERPKGSFSTLEIQRTEQGDSAMYLCASSSRDTQETQYFGPGTRLLVL.